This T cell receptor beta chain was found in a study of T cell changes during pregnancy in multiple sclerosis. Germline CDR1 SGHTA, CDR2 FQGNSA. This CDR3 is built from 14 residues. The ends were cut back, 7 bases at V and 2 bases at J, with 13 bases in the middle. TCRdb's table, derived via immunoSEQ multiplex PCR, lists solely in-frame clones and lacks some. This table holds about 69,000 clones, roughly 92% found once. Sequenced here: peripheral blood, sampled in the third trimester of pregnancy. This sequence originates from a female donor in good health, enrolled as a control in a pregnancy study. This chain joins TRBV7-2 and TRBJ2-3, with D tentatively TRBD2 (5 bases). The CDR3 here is CASKDLTITDTQYF. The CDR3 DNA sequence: TGTGCCAGCAAGGACTTGACGATCACAGATACGCAGTATTTT.